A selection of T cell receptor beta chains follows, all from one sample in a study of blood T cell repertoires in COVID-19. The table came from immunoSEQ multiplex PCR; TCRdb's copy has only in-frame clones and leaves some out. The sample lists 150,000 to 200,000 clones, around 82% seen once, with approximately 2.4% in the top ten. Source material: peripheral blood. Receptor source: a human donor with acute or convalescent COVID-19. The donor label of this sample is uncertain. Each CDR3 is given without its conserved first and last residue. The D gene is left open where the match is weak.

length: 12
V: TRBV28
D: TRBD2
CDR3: ASSLAGGSHEQF

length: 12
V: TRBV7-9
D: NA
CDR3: ASSLDRLQDTQY

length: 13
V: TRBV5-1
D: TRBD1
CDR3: ASSLGQGRGDTQY

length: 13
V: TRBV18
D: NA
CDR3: ASSPPLASTDTQY

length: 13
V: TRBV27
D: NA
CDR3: ASSTRGPNTGELF

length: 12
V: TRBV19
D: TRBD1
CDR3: ASSSRQGGQPQH

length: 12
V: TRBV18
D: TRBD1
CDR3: ASSPQRQGYEQY

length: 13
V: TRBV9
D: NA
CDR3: ASSVGGSGSYEQY

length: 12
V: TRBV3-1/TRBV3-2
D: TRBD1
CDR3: ASSQRQGTYGYT

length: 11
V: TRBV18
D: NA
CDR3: ASSPGLNEKLF

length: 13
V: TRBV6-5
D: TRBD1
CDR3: ASSYGDRVTGELF

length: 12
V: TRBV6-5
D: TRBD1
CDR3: ASSSPTGQETQY

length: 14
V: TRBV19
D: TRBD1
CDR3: ASSSGQGKAYQPQH

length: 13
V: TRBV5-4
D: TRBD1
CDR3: ASSSPGQGIYGYT

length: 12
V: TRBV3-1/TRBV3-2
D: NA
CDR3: ASSPQAGDYGYT

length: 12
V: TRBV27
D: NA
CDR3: ASSFDASPGEQY

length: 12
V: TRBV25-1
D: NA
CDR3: ASSEGAGNEKLF

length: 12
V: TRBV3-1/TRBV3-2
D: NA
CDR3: ASSQDYRSDEQY

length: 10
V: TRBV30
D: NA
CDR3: ACSLGGQTQY

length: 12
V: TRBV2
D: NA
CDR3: ASRETAYNSPLH

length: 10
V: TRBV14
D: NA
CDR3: ASSQVYETQY

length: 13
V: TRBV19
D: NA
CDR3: ASSKVWQGYQPQH

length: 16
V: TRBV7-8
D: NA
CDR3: ASSLSGLASSYNSPLH

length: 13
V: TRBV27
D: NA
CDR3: ASTPTGRGYSPLH